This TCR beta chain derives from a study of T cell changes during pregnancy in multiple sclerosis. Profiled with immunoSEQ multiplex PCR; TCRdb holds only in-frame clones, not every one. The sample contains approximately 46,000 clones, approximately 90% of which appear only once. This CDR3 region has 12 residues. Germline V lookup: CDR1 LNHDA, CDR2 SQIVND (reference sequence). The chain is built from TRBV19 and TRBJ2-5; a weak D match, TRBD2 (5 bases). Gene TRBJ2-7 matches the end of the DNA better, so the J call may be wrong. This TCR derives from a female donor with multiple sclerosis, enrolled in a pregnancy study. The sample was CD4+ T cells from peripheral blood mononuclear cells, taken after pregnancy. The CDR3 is CASSTGFYEQYF. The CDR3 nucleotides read TGTGCCAGTAGTACGGGATTCTACGAGCAGTACTTC.